This is a list of T cell receptor beta chains from one sample in a study of OX40 agonist ivuxolimab in advanced cancers. Produced via immunoSEQ multiplex PCR; TCRdb's table is partial and in-frame only. The sample has under 85,000 clones; 88% are singletons. This specimen was CD4+ or CD8+ T cells sorted from blood, taken in a trial of the OX40 agonist ivuxolimab. The receptor source for this set is an adult with an advanced solid tumor such as melanoma, head and neck, liver or kidney cancer. Each CDR3 is given with its conserved first and last residue. Each record gives: J gene, V gene, clone size, D gene, CDR3 protein, CDR3 DNA. A D gene is named only where the DNA matches it firmly. Part of the rows lack a size; the others show once, few, many or a class for expanded clones.

j_gene: TRBJ1-5
v_gene: TRBV28
abundance: NA
d_gene: NA
CDR3aa: CASSFRGAAQPQHF
CDR3nt: TGTGCCAGCAGTTTTAGGGGGGCGGCTCAGCCCCAGCATTTT

j_gene: TRBJ2-5
v_gene: TRBV5-5
abundance: NA
d_gene: NA
CDR3aa: CASSLEGTETQYF
CDR3nt: TGTGCCAGCAGCTTGGAGGGTACAGAGACCCAGTACTTC

j_gene: TRBJ1-2
v_gene: TRBV7-2
abundance: once
d_gene: NA
CDR3aa: CASSVDENRGYTF
CDR3nt: TGTGCCAGCAGCGTGGACGAAAATAGGGGCTACACCTTC

j_gene: TRBJ2-7
v_gene: TRBV27
abundance: NA
d_gene: NA
CDR3aa: CASSPLGEGRGYEQYF
CDR3nt: TGTGCCAGCAGCCCCCTGGGAGAAGGGAGAGGTTACGAGCAGTACTTC

j_gene: TRBJ2-5
v_gene: TRBV7-8
abundance: NA
d_gene: TRBD1
CDR3aa: CASSPGTGLGTQYF
CDR3nt: TGTGCCAGCAGCCCAGGGACAGGCTTGGGGACCCAGTACTTC

j_gene: TRBJ1-1
v_gene: TRBV7-2
abundance: NA
d_gene: TRBD1
CDR3aa: CASSWTGSLEAEAFF
CDR3nt: TGTGCCAGCAGCTGGACAGGGTCCCTTGAGGCCGAAGCTTTCTTT

j_gene: TRBJ1-2
v_gene: TRBV11-1
abundance: NA
d_gene: NA
CDR3aa: CASSPDVGGQLYGYTF
CDR3nt: TGTGCCAGCAGCCCAGATGTTGGGGGGCAACTCTATGGCTACACCTTC

j_gene: TRBJ2-7
v_gene: TRBV9
abundance: NA
d_gene: NA
CDR3aa: CASSVDLGPYEQYF
CDR3nt: TGTGCCAGCAGCGTAGATCTGGGCCCCTACGAGCAGTACTTC

j_gene: TRBJ1-2
v_gene: TRBV6-1
abundance: few
d_gene: NA
CDR3aa: CASNLYENYGYTF
CDR3nt: TGTGCCAGCAATCTGTACGAAAACTATGGCTACACCTTC

j_gene: TRBJ2-1
v_gene: TRBV11-1
abundance: once
d_gene: NA
CDR3aa: CASSPGDVSSYNEQFF
CDR3nt: TGTGCCAGCAGTCCAGGGGATGTGAGCTCCTACAATGAGCAGTTCTTC

j_gene: TRBJ2-3
v_gene: TRBV7-2
abundance: NA
d_gene: NA
CDR3aa: CASSAEGWGNTDTQYF
CDR3nt: TGTGCCAGCAGCGCAGAGGGGTGGGGTAACACAGATACGCAGTATTTT

j_gene: TRBJ1-3
v_gene: TRBV6-6
abundance: NA
d_gene: NA
CDR3aa: CASSRDPGNTIYF
CDR3nt: TGTGCCAGCAGTCGGGATCCTGGAAACACCATATATTTT

j_gene: TRBJ2-2
v_gene: TRBV7-9
abundance: NA
d_gene: NA
CDR3aa: CASSVQDMVTGELFF
CDR3nt: TGTGCCAGCAGCGTACAGGATATGGTGACCGGGGAGCTGTTTTTT

j_gene: TRBJ2-3
v_gene: TRBV14
abundance: NA
d_gene: NA
CDR3aa: CASSPQLGSTDTQYF
CDR3nt: TGTGCCAGCAGCCCGCAGTTGGGGAGCACAGATACGCAGTATTTT

j_gene: TRBJ1-2
v_gene: TRBV28
abundance: NA
d_gene: TRBD1
CDR3aa: CASSLPQGAGGYGYTF
CDR3nt: TGTGCCAGCAGTTTGCCCCAGGGGGCGGGGGGCTATGGCTACACCTTC

j_gene: TRBJ1-5
v_gene: TRBV7-9
abundance: NA
d_gene: NA
CDR3aa: CASGPWEGNNQPQHF
CDR3nt: TGTGCCAGCGGCCCCTGGGAGGGGAACAATCAGCCCCAGCATTTT

j_gene: TRBJ1-1
v_gene: TRBV15
abundance: NA
d_gene: TRBD1
CDR3aa: CATRGGQVNTEAFF
CDR3nt: TGTGCCACCAGGGGAGGACAGGTGAACACTGAAGCTTTCTTT

j_gene: TRBJ1-6
v_gene: TRBV19
abundance: few
d_gene: NA
CDR3aa: CASSGGGLFGSPLHF
CDR3nt: TGTGCCAGTAGTGGCGGGGGCTTGTTCGGTTCACCCCTCCACTTT

j_gene: TRBJ2-3
v_gene: TRBV7-9
abundance: few
d_gene: NA
CDR3aa: CASSAGPGQINSDTQYF
CDR3nt: TGTGCCAGCAGCGCGGGACCGGGACAGATAAATTCAGATACGCAGTATTTT

j_gene: TRBJ1-2
v_gene: TRBV6-1
abundance: NA
d_gene: NA
CDR3aa: CASSSGRRNYGYTF
CDR3nt: TGTGCCAGCAGTTCGGGACGGAGAAACTATGGCTACACCTTC

j_gene: TRBJ2-1
v_gene: TRBV7-2
abundance: NA
d_gene: NA
CDR3aa: CASSPQGNEQFF
CDR3nt: TGTGCCAGCAGCCCTCAAGGCAATGAGCAGTTCTTC

j_gene: TRBJ1-5
v_gene: TRBV4-2
abundance: NA
d_gene: NA
CDR3aa: CASSQQGDRFGSSQPQHF
CDR3nt: TGTGCCAGCAGCCAACAGGGAGACCGTTTCGGGTCCAGTCAGCCCCAGCATTTT

j_gene: TRBJ1-1
v_gene: TRBV10-3
abundance: NA
d_gene: TRBD1
CDR3aa: CAISWTGLTEAFF
CDR3nt: TGTGCCATCAGCTGGACAGGGCTAACTGAAGCTTTCTTT

j_gene: TRBJ1-1
v_gene: TRBV7-2
abundance: NA
d_gene: TRBD1
CDR3aa: CASSLSLGTGSTEAFF
CDR3nt: TGTGCCAGCAGCTTAAGCTTGGGGACAGGCTCGACTGAAGCTTTCTTT

j_gene: TRBJ2-7
v_gene: TRBV19
abundance: NA
d_gene: TRBD2
CDR3aa: CASSPTGGPYEQYF
CDR3nt: TGTGCCAGTAGTCCGACGGGGGGACCCTACGAGCAGTACTTC

j_gene: TRBJ2-4
v_gene: TRBV19
abundance: few
d_gene: NA
CDR3aa: CASSIALMDIQYF
CDR3nt: TGTGCCAGTAGTATAGCCCTTATGGACATTCAGTACTTC

j_gene: TRBJ2-5
v_gene: TRBV28
abundance: NA
d_gene: NA
CDR3aa: CAVRGPYNQETQYF
CDR3nt: TGTGCCGTCCGGGGGCCGTATAATCAAGAGACCCAGTACTTC

j_gene: TRBJ2-2
v_gene: TRBV6-5
abundance: NA
d_gene: NA
CDR3aa: CASSPPGNSGELFF
CDR3nt: TGTGCCAGCAGTCCCCCAGGGAACTCCGGGGAGCTGTTTTTT

j_gene: TRBJ2-1
v_gene: TRBV7-3
abundance: NA
d_gene: NA
CDR3aa: CASSPYREAGEQFF
CDR3nt: TGTGCCAGCAGTCCTTACAGGGAAGCCGGTGAGCAGTTCTTC